This is a list of T cell receptor beta chains from one sample in a study of blood T cell repertoires in COVID-19. The assay was immunoSEQ multiplex PCR, and TCRdb's table has in-frame clones only and misses some. The data show approximately 77,000 clones, with roughly 90% seen just once and about 4.8% held by the top ten. The source material was peripheral blood. The receptors here all came from a man aged 45-65 years with active COVID-19. CDR3s include the opening cysteine and the closing phenylalanine or tryptophan. The order of the fields is D gene, clone size, J gene, V gene, CDR3 DNA, CDR3 protein. A D gene is named only where the DNA matches it firmly. Not all rows give a size; the values are once, few, many and, for expanded clones, a class.

D gene: TRBD1
clone size: -
J gene: TRBJ1-4
V gene: TRBV5-1
CDR3 DNA: TGCGCCAGCAGCTCGGGACAGGGGAATGAAAAACTGTTTTTT
CDR3 protein: CASSSGQGNEKLFF

D gene: TRBD1
clone size: once
J gene: TRBJ2-7
V gene: TRBV19
CDR3 DNA: TGTGCCAGTAGTATAACGCACAGGGGGCCCTACGAGCAGTACTTC
CDR3 protein: CASSITHRGPYEQYF

D gene: TRBD1
clone size: -
J gene: TRBJ2-7
V gene: TRBV4-1
CDR3 DNA: TGCGCCAGCAGCCAGGGGGGGACAGGGTTGAACGAGCAGTACTTC
CDR3 protein: CASSQGGTGLNEQYF

D gene: TRBD2
clone size: -
J gene: TRBJ2-7
V gene: TRBV6-2/TRBV6-3
CDR3 DNA: TGTGCCAGCAGCGATCCGGGACTAGGTAACGAGCAGTACTTC
CDR3 protein: CASSDPGLGNEQYF

D gene: -
clone size: once
J gene: TRBJ1-5
V gene: TRBV6-1
CDR3 DNA: TGTGCCAGCAGTGATCCAAGCTCTAATCAGCCCCAGCATTTT
CDR3 protein: CASSDPSSNQPQHF

D gene: TRBD1
clone size: -
J gene: TRBJ2-1
V gene: TRBV28
CDR3 DNA: TGTGCCAGCAGGGACAGGGTGCACAATGAGCAGTTCTTC
CDR3 protein: CASRDRVHNEQFF

D gene: TRBD2
clone size: -
J gene: TRBJ2-1
V gene: TRBV9
CDR3 DNA: TGTGTCAGCAGCGTAGCTACGGCGGGGGGGCCGAATGAGCAGTTCTTC
CDR3 protein: CVSSVATAGGPNEQFF

D gene: TRBD1
clone size: -
J gene: TRBJ2-5
V gene: TRBV3-1/TRBV3-2
CDR3 DNA: TGTGCCAGCAGCCTTAAGGGGGCTGAGACCCAGTACTTC
CDR3 protein: CASSLKGAETQYF

D gene: -
clone size: -
J gene: TRBJ1-6
V gene: TRBV6-5
CDR3 DNA: TGTGCCAGCAGAGGACAGCGGGGCAGAGGGTCACCCCTCCACTTT
CDR3 protein: CASRGQRGRGSPLHF

D gene: -
clone size: once
J gene: TRBJ2-3
V gene: TRBV5-4
CDR3 DNA: TGTGCCAGCAGCCACCAGGTTGTCGATACGCAGTATTTT
CDR3 protein: CASSHQVVDTQYF

D gene: TRBD1
clone size: -
J gene: TRBJ2-1
V gene: TRBV7-2
CDR3 DNA: TGTGCCAGCAGCCCACAGGGGTTTGGGACAGGAGTCGGGGAGCAGTTCTTC
CDR3 protein: CASSPQGFGTGVGEQFF

D gene: TRBD1
clone size: -
J gene: TRBJ1-5
V gene: TRBV28
CDR3 DNA: TGTGCCAGCAGTTCTCCCTGGGACAGGGATGGTCAGCCCCAGCATTTT
CDR3 protein: CASSSPWDRDGQPQHF

D gene: TRBD2
clone size: -
J gene: TRBJ2-7
V gene: TRBV2
CDR3 DNA: TGTGCCAGCAGCTTATCCGGGACTAGCGCCTCCTCATATTTC
CDR3 protein: CASSLSGTSASSYF

D gene: TRBD2
clone size: -
J gene: TRBJ2-5
V gene: TRBV4-1
CDR3 DNA: TGCGCCAGCAGCCGAACGACTAGCGGGGGGGCGCCTTCGAAAGAGACCCAGTACTTC
CDR3 protein: CASSRTTSGGAPSKETQYF

D gene: TRBD1
clone size: -
J gene: TRBJ2-2
V gene: TRBV18
CDR3 DNA: TGTGCCAGCTCACCACGAGGGACAGGGGTTATCGGGGAGCTGTTTTTT
CDR3 protein: CASSPRGTGVIGELFF

D gene: -
clone size: -
J gene: TRBJ1-6
V gene: TRBV19
CDR3 DNA: TGTGCCAGTAGCCCGGGGACAATCTATAATTCACCCCTCCACTTT
CDR3 protein: CASSPGTIYNSPLHF

D gene: -
clone size: -
J gene: TRBJ2-5
V gene: TRBV6-2/TRBV6-3
CDR3 DNA: TGTGCCAGCAGTTTCTCTCCCACTAAGGAGACCCAGTACTTC
CDR3 protein: CASSFSPTKETQYF

D gene: -
clone size: -
J gene: TRBJ2-3
V gene: TRBV20-1
CDR3 DNA: TGCAGTGCTAGTATTATAGGGGTCACAGATACGCAGTATTTT
CDR3 protein: CSASIIGVTDTQYF

D gene: -
clone size: -
J gene: TRBJ2-3
V gene: TRBV28
CDR3 DNA: TGTGCCAGCAGTTTAGAGGGAGATACGCAGTATTTT
CDR3 protein: CASSLEGDTQYF

D gene: TRBD1
clone size: -
J gene: TRBJ1-5
V gene: TRBV27
CDR3 DNA: TGTGCCAGCAGAAGGACAGGGGGTGGCAATCAGCCCCAGCATTTT
CDR3 protein: CASRRTGGGNQPQHF

D gene: TRBD1
clone size: once
J gene: TRBJ2-4
V gene: TRBV7-2
CDR3 DNA: TGTGCCAGCAGCCCGACAGGGCTAGCCAAAAACATTCAGTACTTC
CDR3 protein: CASSPTGLAKNIQYF

D gene: -
clone size: few
J gene: TRBJ2-7
V gene: TRBV19
CDR3 DNA: TGTGCCAGTAGTTCCGGGAAGAAGTCCTACGAGCAGTACTTC
CDR3 protein: CASSSGKKSYEQYF

D gene: -
clone size: -
J gene: TRBJ2-7
V gene: TRBV3-1/TRBV3-2
CDR3 DNA: TGTGCCAGCAGCCAAGCTGGTCGAGCGTTTACCTACGAGCAGTACTTC
CDR3 protein: CASSQAGRAFTYEQYF

D gene: TRBD1
clone size: -
J gene: TRBJ2-2
V gene: TRBV27
CDR3 DNA: TGTGCCAGTAAGCACGGGCAGGGGGAGACCGGGGAGCTGTTTTTT
CDR3 protein: CASKHGQGETGELFF

D gene: TRBD1
clone size: once
J gene: TRBJ2-7
V gene: TRBV7-3
CDR3 DNA: TGTGCCAGCAGCCACGCCGGGACAGGGGAATACGAGCAGTACTTC
CDR3 protein: CASSHAGTGEYEQYF

D gene: TRBD1
clone size: -
J gene: TRBJ1-3
V gene: TRBV10-2
CDR3 DNA: TGCGCCACTGGGCGACAGGGCGAAAACACCATATATTTT
CDR3 protein: CATGRQGENTIYF

D gene: -
clone size: few
J gene: TRBJ1-5
V gene: TRBV3-1/TRBV3-2
CDR3 DNA: TGTGCCAGCAGCCAAGTTCGCGATCAGCCCCAGCATTTT
CDR3 protein: CASSQVRDQPQHF

D gene: -
clone size: -
J gene: TRBJ2-7
V gene: TRBV7-8
CDR3 DNA: TGTGCCAGCAGCTTAGAGGCAGGGTGGTCCTACGAGCAGTACTTC
CDR3 protein: CASSLEAGWSYEQYF

D gene: TRBD2
clone size: -
J gene: TRBJ2-6
V gene: TRBV6-2/TRBV6-3
CDR3 DNA: TGTGCCAGCAGTTCGGCGGGGGCTGGGGCCAACGTCCTGACTTTC
CDR3 protein: CASSSAGAGANVLTF

D gene: -
clone size: -
J gene: TRBJ2-1
V gene: TRBV5-4
CDR3 DNA: TGTGCCAGCAGCCGCCATACTCCGAGCTCCTACAATGAGCAGTTCTTC
CDR3 protein: CASSRHTPSSYNEQFF

D gene: -
clone size: once
J gene: TRBJ1-4
V gene: TRBV12-3/TRBV12-4
CDR3 DNA: TGTGCCAGCAGTTTACGTGAAAAACTGTTTTTT
CDR3 protein: CASSLREKLFF

D gene: TRBD2
clone size: -
J gene: TRBJ2-5
V gene: TRBV7-2
CDR3 DNA: TGTGCCAGCAGCGTCCAGTTTGTGGGGGAGGGTGAGACCCAGTACTTC
CDR3 protein: CASSVQFVGEGETQYF

D gene: -
clone size: -
J gene: TRBJ2-3
V gene: TRBV5-1
CDR3 DNA: TGCGCCAGCAGCTATGAGCGGCCCACAGATACGCAGTATTTT
CDR3 protein: CASSYERPTDTQYF

D gene: TRBD2
clone size: -
J gene: TRBJ2-5
V gene: TRBV28
CDR3 DNA: TGTGCCAGCAGCTTTAGCGGGCCCCAAGAGACCCAGTACTTC
CDR3 protein: CASSFSGPQETQYF

D gene: -
clone size: -
J gene: TRBJ1-2
V gene: TRBV10-3
CDR3 DNA: TGTGCCGCTGCCGGTCGGGGTAACTATGGCTACACCTTC
CDR3 protein: CAAAGRGNYGYTF

D gene: -
clone size: once
J gene: TRBJ1-5
V gene: TRBV15
CDR3 DNA: TGTGCCACCGGGCCACCTCATCAGCCCCAGCATTTT
CDR3 protein: CATGPPHQPQHF

D gene: -
clone size: -
J gene: TRBJ2-1
V gene: TRBV9
CDR3 DNA: TGTGCCAGCAGCGGGAGCGGAAGCTCCTACAATGAGCAGTTCTTC
CDR3 protein: CASSGSGSSYNEQFF

D gene: -
clone size: -
J gene: TRBJ2-7
V gene: TRBV28
CDR3 DNA: TGTGCCAGCAGTACTCGGGTGGCCTACGAGCAGTACTTC
CDR3 protein: CASSTRVAYEQYF

D gene: TRBD1
clone size: -
J gene: TRBJ2-7
V gene: TRBV11-2
CDR3 DNA: TGTGCCAGCAGCTCAACCGGGACAGGGGTGACTGACGAGCAGTACTTC
CDR3 protein: CASSSTGTGVTDEQYF

D gene: -
clone size: -
J gene: TRBJ2-2
V gene: TRBV28
CDR3 DNA: TGTGCCAGCAGTTTGGGGACTTCGAACACCGGGGAGCTGTTTTTT
CDR3 protein: CASSLGTSNTGELFF

D gene: TRBD1
clone size: once
J gene: TRBJ1-1
V gene: TRBV6-1
CDR3 DNA: TGTGCCAGCAGTGAGACAGGGACTAACACTGAAGCTTTCTTT
CDR3 protein: CASSETGTNTEAFF

D gene: TRBD1
clone size: -
J gene: TRBJ2-3
V gene: TRBV7-9
CDR3 DNA: TGTGCCAGCAGTCAAGGACAGGGGAGGATAGATACGCAGTATTTT
CDR3 protein: CASSQGQGRIDTQYF